Listed here are 22 T cell receptor beta chains from one sample, sequenced in a study of cytomegalovirus exposure and HLA in healthy donors. A multiplex PCR was run with 60 Vbeta primers and 13 Jbeta primers. The protocol was immunoSEQ multiplex PCR, while the TCRdb copy is restricted to in-frame clones and leaves out a portion. The sample carries 200,000 to 250,000 clones, 65% to 85% recorded once. The sequenced sample was PBMCs. These receptors were obtained from a man in his fifties or sixties in good health and CMV-seronegative.

The chain combines TRBV27 with TRBJ1-2, with D maybe TRBD1 (5 bases). Germline CDR1 reads MNHEY; CDR2 reads SMNVEV (reference sequence). Trimming removed 2 bases from V and 8 bases from J, with 18 bases in between. This CDR3 has 15 amino acids. In nucleotides, the CDR3 is TGTGCCAGCAGTTTACAGGACCCTACCAAGGGGGGCTACACCTTC. Residues: CASSLQDPTKGGYTF.

This clone was found once. CDR3 sequence (DNA): TGTGCCAGTAGTATACTACAGGGTCGACATGAGCAGTTCTTC. Its translation: CASSILQGRHEQFF. This chain joins TRBV19 and TRBJ2-1; a weak D match, TRBD1 (6 bases). V was clipped by 2 bases and J by 8 bases, with 13 bases between them. The CDR3 sequence is 14 residues long. Germline CDR1 reads LNHDA; CDR2 reads SQIVND (reference sequence).

The chain uses TRBV19 and TRBJ1-1, with TRBD1 identical over 7 bases. Germline CDR1 LNHDA, CDR2 SQIVND (reference sequence). Germline trimming cut 7 bases from V and 5 bases from J; bases unmatched to any gene: 10. The CDR3 sequence is 14 residues long. The CDR3 DNA follows: TGTGCCAGTACCCTGGGTCAGGGGGGAACTGAAGCTTTCTTT. This gives the protein CASTLGQGGTEAFF.

This rearrangement joins TRBV29-1 to TRBJ2-7; tentatively, D is TRBD2 (7 bases). V lost 6 bases, J lost 2 bases, and 17 bases lay in between. The CDR3 loop spans 14 amino acids. CDR1 is SQVTM and CDR2 is ANQGSEA in the germline V gene. Written as DNA, the CDR3 is TGCAGCGTCCAAGAAGGGGGACTACCCTACGAGCAGTACTTC. Translating it yields CSVQEGGLPYEQYF.

This clone has only one observation. The rearrangement uses TRBV4-2 and TRBJ2-1, with D possibly TRBD2 on 5 matching bases. The CDR3 contains 16 residues. The V gene's germline CDR1 is LGHNA and CDR2 YNFKEQ. The V gene lost 1 base and the J gene lost 9 bases, with 19 bases spanning the gap. The CDR3 loop is CASSQAPTRAEGEQFF. In nucleotides, the CDR3 is TGTGCCAGCAGCCAAGCCCCAACTAGGGCAGAGGGTGAGCAGTTCTTC.

The chain has TRBV19 and TRBJ2-7, with TRBD2 matching over 9 bases. This CDR3 region has 15 residues. The germline V gene encodes CDR1 LNHDA and CDR2 SQIVND (reference sequence). V was clipped by 5 bases and J by 1 base; unmatched bases: 6. In DNA, the CDR3 is TGTGCCAGTAGTCTCGTAGCGGGAGAATCCTACGAGCAGTACTTC. Its translation: CASSLVAGESYEQYF.

This chain joins TRBV15 and TRBJ2-7; D is perhaps TRBD1 (5 bases). The V end was cut by 1 base, the J end by 0 bases, with 7 bases between. The CDR3 has 14 amino acids. From germline, CDR1 is LNHNV and CDR2 YYDKDF (reference sequence). The CDR3 loop is CATSRVTVSYEQYF. CDR3 sequence (DNA): TGTGCCACCAGCAGAGTGACAGTCTCCTACGAGCAGTACTTC.

The J gene is TRBJ2-7, the V gene TRBV27; 13 nucleotides align to TRBD2. Germline loops: CDR1 MNHEY, CDR2 SMNVEV (reference sequence). V shed 6 bases, J shed 2 bases, and the junction held 7 bases outside the gene matches. The CDR3 sequence is 16 residues long. CDR3 loop: CASSSGTSGEAYEQYF. CDR3 DNA sequence: TGTGCCAGCAGCTCCGGGACTAGCGGGGAAGCCTACGAGCAGTACTTC.

This rearrangement joins TRBV11-2 to TRBJ1-2; the match to TRBD1 covers 7 bases. This CDR3 is 14 amino acids long. The V segment lost 1 base and the J segment 5 bases; nucleotides outside the gene matches: 4. Germline assignment: CDR1 SGHAT and CDR2 FQNNGV. CDR3 sequence: CASSLGDSVYGYTF. CDR3 nucleotide sequence: TGTGCCAGCAGCTTAGGGGACAGCGTATATGGCTACACCTTC.

The V gene is TRBV29-1, the J gene TRBJ2-7, with 9 bases lining up with TRBD2. The CDR3 extends over 16 amino acids. V was clipped by 3 bases and J by 7 bases; unmatched bases: 16. Germline CDR1 is SQVTM and CDR2 is ANQGSEA. DNA for the CDR3: TGCAGCGTTGAGGCTTGGTGGGCTAGCGGGAAGTCTGAGCAGTACTTC. Protein: CSVEAWWASGKSEQYF.

The gene calls are TRBV28 and TRBJ1-2, with 7 positions matching TRBD1. The V gene end was trimmed by 2 bases and the J gene end by 1 base; junction bases not matched to a gene: 10. Germline loops: CDR1 MDHEN, CDR2 SYDVKM. The CDR3 is 17 residues long. The CDR3 loop is CASSLPVRQGGNYGYTF. The DNA of the CDR3 is TGTGCCAGCAGTTTACCTGTTCGGCAGGGGGGTAACTATGGCTACACCTTC.

The rearrangement joins TRBV5-6 to TRBJ2-1; D might be TRBD2 (6 bases). Trimming removed 5 bases at V and 5 bases at J, with 14 bases between. The CDR3 spans 14 residues. The V gene's germline CDR1 is SGHDT and CDR2 YYEEEE. CDR3 protein: CASRPVAANNEQFF. CDR3 nucleotides: TGTGCCAGCAGACCCGTAGCGGCTAACAATGAGCAGTTCTTC.

Here the CDR3 reads CASSRGTVATNEKLFF. As DNA, the CDR3 is TGCGCCAGCAGCCGCGGGACAGTTGCAACTAATGAAAAACTGTTTTTT. The chain employs TRBV4-1 and TRBJ1-4; 7 nucleotides align to TRBD1. Germline V CDR1 and CDR2: MGHRA, YSYEKL. V lost 4 bases, J lost 0 bases, and 5 bases stayed unmatched. This CDR3 is 16 amino acids long.

CDR3: CASSPPVTSHEQYF. The CDR3 DNA sequence: TGTGCCAGCTCACCACCGGTGACATCGCATGAGCAGTACTTC. The chain uses TRBV18 and TRBJ2-7; no definite D call. From germline, CDR1 is KGHSH and CDR2 LQKENI. This CDR3 is built from 14 residues. The germline V and J ends were trimmed by 0 bases and 7 bases, with 13 bases remaining between them.

As for this clone: The sample carries other DNA sequences with the same CDR3. The chain employs TRBV2 and TRBJ2-2; 11 positions agree with TRBD2. Germline CDR1 and CDR2: SNHLY and FYNNEI. The J segment lost 6 bases and the V segment lost 7 bases, leaving 7 bases of the junction unmatched. This CDR3 has 15 amino acids. Here the CDR3 reads CASTGTSGSPGELFF. The DNA for the CDR3 is TGTGCCAGCACGGGTACTAGCGGGAGCCCCGGGGAGCTGTTTTTT.

J is TRBJ2-7 and V is TRBV5-6, with 8 bases lining up with TRBD2. Germline V gives CDR1 SGHDT, CDR2 YYEEEE. This CDR3 comprises 15 residues. V was clipped by 0 bases and J by 5 bases; unmatched bases: 7. CDR3 region: CASSLDSGRSHEQYF. In DNA form, the CDR3 reads TGTGCCAGCAGCTTGGACAGCGGGAGATCCCACGAGCAGTACTTC.

The chain uses TRBV6-5 and TRBJ1-2, with D maybe TRBD1 (6 bases). Trimming removed 6 bases from V and 5 bases from J, with 16 bases in between. In germline, CDR1 is MNHEY, CDR2 SVGAGI. This CDR3 spans 14 amino acids. The CDR3 loop is CASSHLGTSYGYTF. The CDR3 bases are TGTGCCAGCAGCCACCTCGGGACATCTTATGGCTACACCTTC.

The gene calls are TRBV27 and TRBJ1-5; tentative D call: TRBD1 (6 bases). The CDR3 loop spans 13 amino acids. V was pared by 4 bases and J by 11 bases, with 15 bases between. Germline V lookup: CDR1 MNHEY, CDR2 SMNVEV (reference sequence). The CDR3 nucleotides are TGTGCCAGCAGTTCAGAAGACAGGCAAGCCCAGCATTTT. Amino acid sequence: CASSSEDRQAQHF.

The chain recombines TRBV7-6 with TRBJ2-2, with D hard to call. This CDR3 has 12 residues. Deletions cut 5 bases from V and 3 bases from J, with 4 bases between. Germline CDR1 and CDR2: SGHVS and FNYEAQ. The DNA of the CDR3 is TGTGCCAGCAGCCATGACACCGGGGAGCTGTTTTTT. Its translation: CASSHDTGELFF.

The CDR3 coding sequence is TGTGCCAGCAGTGACTCCCGGGATCCCTATTGCCCCTCCACCTACGAGCAGTACTTC. Protein: CASSDSRDPYCPSTYEQYF. J is TRBJ2-7 and V is TRBV6-4; the D gene is possibly TRBD2 (5 bases). This CDR3 comprises 19 residues. CDR1 and CDR2 from the germline V gene are MRHNA and SNTAGT. Trimming stripped 0 bases from V and 2 bases from J, with 23 bases between.

This chain uses TRBV28 with TRBJ1-2, with D tentatively TRBD1 (6 bases). The CDR3 is 14 amino acids. Trimming removed 6 bases at V and 5 bases at J, with 16 bases between. The germline gives CDR1 MDHEN, CDR2 SYDVKM. Here the CDR3 DNA reads TGTGCCAGCAGGCCTTTAACAGGGTGGTATGGCTACACCTTC. The encoded protein is CASRPLTGWYGYTF.

The sample holds one count of this clone. V gene TRBV7-8 combines with J gene TRBJ2-4, with a tentative D call TRBD1 (5 bases). The germline CDR1 and CDR2 sequences are SGHVS and FQNEAQ. This CDR3 has 17 residues. Trimming left V 1 base short and J 2 bases short, with 15 bases between. The CDR3 DNA reads as TGTGCCAGCAGCTTAGGTGACCTACAGGATACCAAAAACATTCAGTACTTC. This encodes CASSLGDLQDTKNIQYF.